This entry lists 5 T cell receptor beta chains sequenced from one sample in a study of technical replicates of blood from a handful of donors. The table came from immunoSEQ multiplex PCR; TCRdb's copy has only in-frame clones and leaves some out. Of 45,000 to 60,000 clones in the sample, approximately 95% were seen once. Sequencing was performed on T cells isolated from PBMCs. The receptors here all came from a human donor in good health.

The chain recombines TRBV6-6 with TRBJ1-5, with TRBD1 matching over 8 bases. V trimming: 5 bases; J trimming: 6 bases; junction bases outside the gene matches: 6. The CDR3 runs 14 residues. Germline assignment: CDR1 MNHNY and CDR2 SVGAGI (reference sequence). The CDR3: CASSDRGGSQPQHF. The CDR3 nucleotides read TGTGCCAGCAGTGACAGGGGAGGGAGTCAGCCCCAGCATTTT.

This chain connects TRBV15 to TRBJ2-7, with a tentative D call TRBD1 (6 bases). The CDR3 is 14 amino acids. V was shortened by 3 bases and J by 3 bases, with 12 bases between the two germline ends. CDR1 is LNHNV and CDR2 is YYDKDF in the germline V gene (reference sequence). The chain's CDR3 is CATSSRDTNYEQYF. CDR3 sequence (DNA): TGTGCCACCAGCAGCCGGGACACAAACTACGAGCAGTACTTC.

The chain has TRBV18 and TRBJ1-5, with 9 bases lining up with TRBD1. The trim removed 3 bases at V and 7 bases at J, leaving 4 bases unmatched. The CDR3 is 14 residues long. From germline, CDR1 is KGHSH and CDR2 LQKENI. The CDR3 bases are TGTGCCAGCTCACCGGGACAGGGAGGACAGCCCCAGCATTTT. It encodes CASSPGQGGQPQHF.

CDR3 amino acids: CASSRRQRNNQPQHF. DNA for the CDR3: TGTGCCAGCAGCCGTAGACAGCGTAATAATCAGCCCCAGCATTTT. The gene calls are TRBV7-3 and TRBJ1-5, with a weak D call TRBD1 (5 bases). Trimming removed 5 bases from V and 4 bases from J, with 15 bases in between. CDR1 and CDR2 from the germline V gene are SGHTA and FQGTGA. The CDR3 loop spans 15 amino acids. Full variable domain (outside the CDR3, taken from reference TRBV7-3 and TRBJ1-5): GAGVSQTPSNKVTEKGKYVELRCDPISGHTALYWYRQSLGQGPEFLIYFQGTGAADDSGLPNDRFFAVRPEGSVSTLKIQRTERGDSAVYLCASSRRQRNNQPQHFGDGTRLSIL.

The V and J genes are TRBV5-1 and TRBJ2-5; 10 bases fit TRBD2. Per the germline V gene, CDR1 is SGHRS and CDR2 is YFSETQ. Trimming cost V 2 bases and J 1 base; bases outside gene matches: 5. The CDR3 totals 16 residues. The CDR3 loop is CASSFRTSGTQETQYF. CDR3 DNA: TGCGCCAGCAGCTTTCGGACTAGCGGTACCCAAGAGACCCAGTACTTC.